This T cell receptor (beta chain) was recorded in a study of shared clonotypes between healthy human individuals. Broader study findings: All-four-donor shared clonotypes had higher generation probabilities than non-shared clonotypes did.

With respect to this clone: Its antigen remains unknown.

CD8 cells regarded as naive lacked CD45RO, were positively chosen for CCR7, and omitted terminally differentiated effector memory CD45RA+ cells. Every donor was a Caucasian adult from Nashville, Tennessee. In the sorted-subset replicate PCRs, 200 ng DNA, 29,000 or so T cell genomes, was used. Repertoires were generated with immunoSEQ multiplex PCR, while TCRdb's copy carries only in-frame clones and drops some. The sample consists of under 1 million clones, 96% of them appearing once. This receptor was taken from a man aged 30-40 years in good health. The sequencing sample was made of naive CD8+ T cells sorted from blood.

The CDR3 spells CASSYGDRVLYNEQFF. The CDR3 bases are TGTGCCAGCAGTTACGGGGACAGGGTACTCTACAATGAGCAGTTCTTC. The chain carries TRBV6-5 and TRBJ2-1, with 9 bases lining up with TRBD1. Germline V gives CDR1 MNHEY, CDR2 SVGAGI. The CDR3 is 16 amino acids. The ends lost 2 bases at V and 3 bases at J; junction bases unmatched: 5.